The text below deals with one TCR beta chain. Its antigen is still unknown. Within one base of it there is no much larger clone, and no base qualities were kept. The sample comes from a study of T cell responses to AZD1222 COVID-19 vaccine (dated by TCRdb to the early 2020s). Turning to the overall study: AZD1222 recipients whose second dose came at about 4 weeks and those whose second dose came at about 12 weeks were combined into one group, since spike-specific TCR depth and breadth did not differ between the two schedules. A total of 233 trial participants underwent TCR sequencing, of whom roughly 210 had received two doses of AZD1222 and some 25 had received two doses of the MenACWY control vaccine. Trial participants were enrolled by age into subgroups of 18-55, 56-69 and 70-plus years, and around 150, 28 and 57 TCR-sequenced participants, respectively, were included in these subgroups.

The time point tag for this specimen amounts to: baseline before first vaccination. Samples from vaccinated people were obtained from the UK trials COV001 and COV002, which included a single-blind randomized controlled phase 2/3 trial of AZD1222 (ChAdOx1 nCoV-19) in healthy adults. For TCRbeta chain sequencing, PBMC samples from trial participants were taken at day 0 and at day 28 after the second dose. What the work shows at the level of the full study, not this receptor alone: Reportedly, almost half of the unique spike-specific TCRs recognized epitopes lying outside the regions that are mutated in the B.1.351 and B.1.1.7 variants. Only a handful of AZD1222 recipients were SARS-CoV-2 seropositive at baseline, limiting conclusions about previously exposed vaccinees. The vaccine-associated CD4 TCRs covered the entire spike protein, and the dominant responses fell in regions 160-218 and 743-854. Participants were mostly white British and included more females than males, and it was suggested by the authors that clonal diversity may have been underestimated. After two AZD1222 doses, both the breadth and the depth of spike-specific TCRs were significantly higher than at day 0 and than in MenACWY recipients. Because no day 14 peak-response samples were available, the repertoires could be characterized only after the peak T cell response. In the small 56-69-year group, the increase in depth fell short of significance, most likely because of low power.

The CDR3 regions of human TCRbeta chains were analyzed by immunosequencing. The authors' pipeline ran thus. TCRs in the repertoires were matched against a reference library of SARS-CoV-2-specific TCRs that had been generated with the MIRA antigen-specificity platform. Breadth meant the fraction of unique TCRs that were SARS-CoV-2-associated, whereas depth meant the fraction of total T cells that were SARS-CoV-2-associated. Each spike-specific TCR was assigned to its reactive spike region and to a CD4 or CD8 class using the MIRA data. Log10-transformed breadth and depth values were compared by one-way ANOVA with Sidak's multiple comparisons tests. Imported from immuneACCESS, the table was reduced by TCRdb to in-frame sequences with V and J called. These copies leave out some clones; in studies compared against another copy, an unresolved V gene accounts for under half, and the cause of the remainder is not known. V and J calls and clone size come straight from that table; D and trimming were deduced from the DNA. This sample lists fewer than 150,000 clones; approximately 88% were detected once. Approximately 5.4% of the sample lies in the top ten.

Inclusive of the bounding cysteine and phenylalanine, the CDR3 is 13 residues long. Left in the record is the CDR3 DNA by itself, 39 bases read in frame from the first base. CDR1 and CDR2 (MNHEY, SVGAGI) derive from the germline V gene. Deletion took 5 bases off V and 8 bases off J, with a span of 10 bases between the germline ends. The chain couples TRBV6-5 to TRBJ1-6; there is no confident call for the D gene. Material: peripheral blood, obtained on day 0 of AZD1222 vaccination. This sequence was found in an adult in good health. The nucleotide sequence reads TGTGCCAGCAGTCGCAACGTTGATTCACCCCTCCACTTT. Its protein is CASSRNVDSPLHF.